Below are 16 T cell receptor beta chains sequenced from a single sample in a study of long-term antiretroviral therapy in people with HIV. The assay used was immunoSEQ (version v3.0), run at survey level. Clones were read by immunoSEQ multiplex PCR, and TCRdb kept only the in-frame ones, dropping some. Of some 30,000 clones in the sample, roughly 98% were seen once. Sequenced here: unsorted PBMCs, sampled 7.6 years after starting antiretroviral therapy. All receptors come from a man aged 30-40 years with HIV.

The chain couples TRBV27 to TRBJ2-7; either TRBD1 or TRBD2 may supply D (5 bases each). There are 13 residues in the CDR3. Trimming took 4 bases from V and 1 from J, leaving 8 bases between them. Germline CDR1 reads MNHEY; CDR2 reads SMNVEV (reference sequence). The CDR3 loop reads CASSWGSSYEQYF. CDR3 nucleotides: TGTGCCAGCAGTTGGGGGAGTTCCTACGAGCAGTACTTC.

This chain uses TRBV2 with TRBJ2-3, with 8 positions matching TRBD1. V trimming: 3 bases; J trimming: 3 bases; junction bases outside the gene matches: 8. The V gene's germline CDR1 is SNHLY and CDR2 FYNNEI. This CDR3 is built from 16 residues. The CDR3 DNA sequence: TGTGCCAGCAGTGAGTTGGCAGGGGGCGCGACAGATACGCAGTATTTT. Translation: CASSELAGGATDTQYF.

The rearrangement links TRBV5-1 to TRBJ1-1, with TRBD1 identical over 8 bases. V was clipped by 6 bases and J by 6 bases; unmatched bases: 7. Germline-derived CDR1 and CDR2 are SGHRS and YFSETQ. This CDR3 is built from 13 residues. The CDR3 reads CASTGDRSSEAFF. The CDR3 nucleotides read TGCGCCAGCACCGGGGACAGGAGCTCTGAAGCTTTCTTT.

V gene TRBV7-9 combines with J gene TRBJ2-2; D might be TRBD2 (6 bases). The V gene lost 3 bases and the J gene lost 4 bases, with 15 bases spanning the gap. Germline V gene data show CDR1 as SEHNR and CDR2 as FQNEAQ (reference sequence). This CDR3 has 16 residues. The CDR3 sequence is CASSFSPGLGTGELFF. CDR3 in DNA: TGTGCCAGCAGCTTTTCACCGGGACTCGGCACCGGGGAGCTGTTTTTT.

The chain employs TRBV9 and TRBJ2-1; 7 bases map to TRBD2. The CDR3 has 15 amino acids. Losses at the gene ends were 7 bases for V and 8 bases for J; bases not matched to a gene: 15. In germline, CDR1 is SGDLS, CDR2 YYNGEE. CDR3 coding DNA: TGTGCCAGCCCCTCAGTACCGGGAGGTTGCCATGAGCAGTTCTTC. This translates into CASPSVPGGCHEQFF.

This clone was observed a few times. The gene calls are TRBV15 and TRBJ2-7; 8 nucleotides match TRBD2. The CDR3 length is 16 residues. The germline gives CDR1 LNHNV, CDR2 YYDKDF (reference sequence). Germline trimming cut 3 bases from V and 7 bases from J; bases unmatched to any gene: 14. CDR3 loop: CATSRPWTSLTIEQYF. CDR3 nucleotide sequence: TGTGCCACCAGCAGGCCCTGGACTAGCCTGACTATTGAGCAGTACTTC.

This sequence joins TRBV21-1 and TRBJ1-5. TRBV21-1 is a pseudogene segment. This CDR3 spans 16 amino acids. The CDR3 loop is CASRLITAGGRQPQHF. DNA of the CDR3: TGTGCCAGCAGACTCATCACGGCGGGAGGGCGCCAGCCCCAGCATTTT.

The chain combines TRBV2 with TRBJ2-7, with D perhaps TRBD1 (6 bases). The V gene's germline CDR1 is SNHLY and CDR2 FYNNEI. V lost 10 bases, J lost 5 bases, and 24 bases lay in between. This CDR3 spans 15 amino acids. DNA of the CDR3: TGTGCCAACACGAACCGGGACACATCCCAAGACGAGCAGTACTTC. It yields the protein CANTNRDTSQDEQYF. Using reference TRBV2 and TRBJ2-7 for the parts outside the CDR3, the full variable domain is EPEVTQTPSHQVTQMGQEVILRCVPISNHLYFYWYRQILGQKVEFLVSFYNNEISEKSEIFDDQFSVERPDGSNFTLKIRSTKLEDSAMYFCANTNRDTSQDEQYFGPGTRLTVT.

CDR3: CASSQDQGLAKNIQYF. CDR3 sequence (DNA): TGCGCCAGCAGCCAAGACCAGGGATTAGCCAAAAACATTCAGTACTTC. V gene TRBV4-3 combines with J gene TRBJ2-4; TRBD1 is a possible D gene (5 bases). Trimming removed 0 bases at V and 0 bases at J, with 9 bases between. Germline CDR1 and CDR2: LGHNA and YSLEER. This CDR3 is built from 16 residues.

The chain links TRBV7-3 to TRBJ2-7; no firm D call. The CDR3 is made up of 11 amino acids. V was shortened by 3 bases and J by 5 bases, with 5 bases between the two germline ends. CDR1 SGHTA and CDR2 FQGTGA come from the germline V gene. CDR3 bases: TGTGCCAGCAGCTTCCAGGACGAGCAGTACTTC. This encodes CASSFQDEQYF.

The V call is TRBV6-5, the J call TRBJ2-7; TRBD1 agrees at 8 bases. CDR3 length equals 13 residues. The V and J ends lost 6 bases and 2 bases, in that order; junction bases with no gene match: 3. CDR1 is MNHEY and CDR2 is SVGAGI in the germline V gene. The CDR3 here is CASSRGQAYEQYF. The CDR3 DNA reads as TGTGCCAGCAGCCGGGGACAGGCCTACGAGCAGTACTTC.

The gene calls are TRBV5-5 and TRBJ2-2; D is unresolved. Trimming shortened V by 2 bases and J by 3 bases, and 11 bases separated the two germline ends. Germline V gene data show CDR1 as SGHKS and CDR2 as YYEKEE (reference sequence). This CDR3 is built from 15 residues. CDR3 loop: CASSFFHRHTGELFF. The CDR3 DNA is TGTGCCAGCAGCTTTTTCCACAGACACACCGGGGAGCTGTTTTTT.

The chain combines TRBV20-1 with TRBJ2-7, with D tentatively TRBD2 (5 bases). The CDR3 totals 11 residues. V was cut by 3 bases and J by 5 bases, with 8 bases left in between. Germline CDR1 and CDR2: DFQATT and SNEGSKA (reference sequence). The CDR3 DNA reads TGCAGTGCTAGTCCCGGGAACGAGCAGTACTTC. Amino acid sequence: CSASPGNEQYF.

The chain recombines TRBV19 with TRBJ1-5; D is unclear. The CDR3 is 13 amino acids. CDR1 and CDR2 (germline): LNHDA, SQIVND (reference sequence). The germline V and J ends were trimmed by 6 bases and 5 bases, with 11 bases remaining between them. The CDR3 bases are TGTGCCAGTAGCCAAAGGAGGGATCAGCCCCAGCATTTT. Residues: CASSQRRDQPQHF.

This chain joins TRBV10-3 and TRBJ2-2; 12 bases align to TRBD2. The CDR3 is 15 amino acids. Germline-derived CDR1 and CDR2 are ENHRY and SYGVKD. V lost 7 bases and J lost 4; bases outside the gene matches: 4. The CDR3, as DNA: TGTGCCATCAAAGGGACTAGCGGGTCCACCGGGGAGCTGTTTTTT. Its protein is CAIKGTSGSTGELFF.

The chain links TRBV11-2 to TRBJ1-2; no reliable D call. The germline V and J ends were trimmed by 3 bases and 7 bases, with 12 bases remaining between them. From germline, CDR1 is SGHAT and CDR2 FQNNGV. The CDR3 spans 13 residues. The CDR3 DNA is TGTGCCAGCAGCTTGGCGGCTTCCCCTGGCTACACCTTC. It translates to CASSLAASPGYTF.